The clone carrying this T cell receptor beta chain was observed a handful of times. Its matching antigen is unknown. The CDR3 extends over 13 amino acids. V shed 7 bases and J 7 bases; nucleotides not matched to a gene: 7. The entry originates in a study of T cell repertoires in cytomegalovirus infection. As for the study in general: Selected CMV epitopes included recently identified HLA-C-restricted ones as well as well-studied HLA-B-restricted ones.

TCRdb re-called the reads with MiXCR, one entry per CDR3 protein. The table lists approximately 730,000 distinct CDR3 sequences, about 29% of them singletons, with less than 15% in the top ten. Sequences were derived from cultured CD8+ T cells from PBMCs, sampled from culture after CMV antigen stimulation. The source is a human donor in good health (CMV status not recorded). Some clones in this sample may be carry-over from other donors' samples. The chain is built from TRBV12-3 or TRBV12-4 and TRBJ2-1; the match to TRBD2 covers 7 bases. The CDR3 bases are TGTGCCAGCACCCCATCGGGGGGAAATGAGCAGTTCTTC. Protein: CASTPSGGNEQFF.